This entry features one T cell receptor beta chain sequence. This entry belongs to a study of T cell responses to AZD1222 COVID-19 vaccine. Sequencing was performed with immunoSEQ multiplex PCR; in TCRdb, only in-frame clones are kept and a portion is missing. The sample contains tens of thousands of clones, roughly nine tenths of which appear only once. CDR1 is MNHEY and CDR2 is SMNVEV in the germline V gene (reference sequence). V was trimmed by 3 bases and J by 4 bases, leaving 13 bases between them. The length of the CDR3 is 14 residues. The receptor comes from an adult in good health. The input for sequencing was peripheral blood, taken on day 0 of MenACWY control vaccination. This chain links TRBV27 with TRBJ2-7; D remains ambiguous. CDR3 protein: CASSFSLMAYEQYF. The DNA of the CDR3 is TGTGCCAGCAGTTTTTCCTTGATGGCGTACGAGCAGTACTTC.